These 16 T cell receptor beta chains were all obtained from the same sample, sequenced in a study of shared clonotypes between healthy human individuals. Profiled with immunoSEQ multiplex PCR; TCRdb holds only in-frame clones, not every one. Of about 2.2 million clones listed, 90% to 95% are singletons. CD8 cells classed as naive were CD45RO-negative and positively selected for CCR7, excluding terminally differentiated effector memory CD45RA+ cells. The sample comprised naive CD8+ T cells from PBMCs. The receptors were gathered from a man between 18 and 29 years old in good health. Some clones in this sample may be carry-over from other donors' samples.

This clone was picked up one time. The chain has TRBV11-1 and TRBJ2-5; TRBD2 aligns across 7 bases. V lost 2 bases to trimming and J lost 4 bases; unmatched junction nucleotides: 7. The CDR3 totals 15 residues. Per the germline V gene, CDR1 is SGHAT and CDR2 is FQDESV (reference sequence). CDR3 bases: TGTGCCAGCAGCTTACTAGGGACGGGAGGAGAGACCCAGTACTTC. Translated, it gives CASSLLGTGGETQYF.

V is TRBV2 and J is TRBJ2-3; D is ambiguous. The V gene lost 4 bases and the J gene lost 1 base, with 12 bases spanning the gap. Germline V lookup: CDR1 SNHLY, CDR2 FYNNEI. This CDR3 comprises 15 residues. CDR3 DNA: TGTGCCAGCAGTGCTCGGCCTAGAGGCACAGATACGCAGTATTTT. Translating gives CASSARPRGTDTQYF.

This sequence joins TRBV27 and TRBJ2-5, with D uncertain. Germline CDR1 is MNHEY and CDR2 is SMNVEV (reference sequence). The CDR3 contains 13 residues. The ends were cut back, 10 bases at V and 2 bases at J, with 14 bases in the middle. Here the CDR3 DNA reads TGTGCCACTGCGCCGGTAGGTCAAGAGACCCAGTACTTC. Translating it yields CATAPVGQETQYF.

This clone appeared once. The V call is TRBV5-1, the J call TRBJ2-1; a possible D gene is TRBD2 (5 bases). With 0 bases removed from V and 2 bases from J, the gap between germline ends came to 9 bases. CDR1 is SGHRS and CDR2 is YFSETQ in the germline V gene. This CDR3 region has 15 residues. For the CDR3, the DNA is TGCGCCAGCAGCTTGGGGACTCTGGCCTACAATGAGCAGTTCTTC. Amino acids: CASSLGTLAYNEQFF.

J is TRBJ2-3 and V is TRBV27; D unresolved. The germline V gene has CDR1 MNHEY and CDR2 SMNVEV (reference sequence). The CDR3 extends over 15 amino acids. Trimming stripped 2 bases from V and 4 bases from J, with 13 bases between. CDR3 amino acids: CASSLGGHAPDTQYF. The CDR3 coding sequence is TGTGCCAGCAGTTTAGGCGGCCACGCCCCAGATACGCAGTATTTT.

The chain is built from TRBV6-5 and TRBJ2-5; D unclear. The CDR3 is 16 residues long. Germline loops: CDR1 MNHEY, CDR2 SVGAGI. Deletions cut 0 bases from V and 3 bases from J, with 14 bases between. CDR3 sequence (DNA): TGTGCCAGCAGTTACTCGAGAAGGGATGAGGAAGAGACCCAGTACTTC. Translation: CASSYSRRDEEETQYF.

V and J are TRBV30 and TRBJ2-3, with D possibly TRBD2 on 6 matching bases. The CDR3 has 13 residues. The germline CDR1 and CDR2 sequences are GTSNPN and SVGIG (reference sequence). V lost 5 bases to trimming and J lost 2 bases, with 11 bases between them. The chain's CDR3 is CAWEGGNTDTQYF. The CDR3 DNA reads as TGTGCCTGGGAGGGCGGGAACACAGATACGCAGTATTTT. Supplemented by reference TRBV30 and TRBJ2-3, the full variable domain reads SQTIHQWPATLVQPVGSPLSLECTVEGTSNPNLYWYRQAAGRGLQLLFYSVGIGQISSEVPQNLSASRPQDRQFILSSKKLLLSDSGFYLCAWEGGNTDTQYFGPGTRLTVL.

This chain connects TRBV6-5 to TRBJ2-2; D gene ambiguous. From germline, CDR1 is MNHEY and CDR2 SVGAGI. This CDR3 is built from 14 residues. V was shortened by 0 bases and J by 3 bases, with 5 bases between the two germline ends. The CDR3 DNA reads as TGTGCCAGCAGTTACTCCCGGGACACCGGGGAGCTGTTTTTT. It translates to CASSYSRDTGELFF.

This chain joins TRBV9 and TRBJ2-1, with 8 bases fitting TRBD1. Germline-derived CDR1 and CDR2 are SGDLS and YYNGEE. The CDR3 is 15 amino acids. Trimming cost V 4 bases and J 10 bases; bases outside gene matches: 13. The CDR3 sequence: CASSTRDRPDPEQFF. In nucleotides, the CDR3 is TGTGCCAGCAGCACCAGGGACAGGCCGGACCCGGAGCAGTTCTTC.

In its sample, this clone was seen a few times. The chain is built from TRBV30 and TRBJ1-1, with D possibly TRBD1 on 5 matching bases. Germline V gene sequence: CDR1 GTSNPN, CDR2 SVGIG (reference sequence). The CDR3 consists of 11 residues. Trimming left V 5 bases short and J 5 bases short, with 9 bases between. CDR3 DNA sequence: TGTGCCTGGGGCAGGGCGACTGAAGCTTTCTTT. It codes for CAWGRATEAFF.

The V gene is TRBV29-1, the J gene TRBJ2-7; the D gene is possibly TRBD1 (7 bases). This CDR3 comprises 12 residues. The V gene's germline CDR1 is SQVTM and CDR2 ANQGSEA. V was shortened by 6 bases and J by 2 bases, with 11 bases between the two germline ends. CDR3 DNA sequence: TGCAGCGTGCGGGACAGAACCTACGAGCAGTACTTC. Its translation is CSVRDRTYEQYF.

V gene TRBV28 combines with J gene TRBJ1-4, with 8 bases matching TRBD1. Trimming cost V 3 bases and J 6 bases; bases outside gene matches: 12. Germline assignment: CDR1 MDHEN and CDR2 SYDVKM. The CDR3 length is 17 residues. The CDR3 sequence: CASSLTKPTGEDEKLFF. The CDR3 DNA reads TGTGCCAGCAGTTTGACCAAGCCGACAGGGGAGGATGAAAAACTGTTTTTT.

The chain employs TRBV2 and TRBJ1-4; the D is unclear. Germline V gives CDR1 SNHLY, CDR2 FYNNEI. The CDR3 is made up of 17 amino acids. Trimming took off 1 base at V and 0 bases at J, with 12 bases between the two ends. The CDR3 sequence is CASSEVVGLATNEKLFF. In DNA form, the CDR3 reads TGTGCCAGCAGTGAAGTTGTAGGGCTTGCAACTAATGAAAAACTGTTTTTT. The full variable domain, rest sourced from reference TRBV2 and TRBJ1-4, is EPEVTQTPSHQVTQMGQEVILRCVPISNHLYFYWYRQILGQKVEFLVSFYNNEISEKSEIFDDQFSVERPDGSNFTLKIRSTKLEDSAMYFCASSEVVGLATNEKLFFGSGTQLSVL.

The chain employs TRBV21-1 and TRBJ2-5; the DNA was not compared with TRBD1, the D call given in the table. TRBV21-1 is classified as a pseudogene. The CDR3 is made up of 16 amino acids. The CDR3, as DNA: TGTGCCAGCAGCACCCGGGACAGGGGGCGCGGGGAGACCCAGTACTTC. Amino acid sequence: CASSTRDRGRGETQYF.

The chain links TRBV19 to TRBJ2-4; TRBD2 is a possible D gene (7 bases). Germline loops: CDR1 LNHDA, CDR2 SQIVND (reference sequence). The CDR3 spans 14 residues. Trimming pared 7 bases from V and 8 bases from J, leaving 18 bases between. The CDR3: CASTPWEGEDIQYF. CDR3 DNA: TGTGCCAGTACCCCCTGGGAGGGGGAGGACATTCAGTACTTC.

This clone was seen just once. The CDR3 here is CASGYPAGLAGVETGELFF. As DNA, the CDR3 is TGTGCCAGCGGGTACCCCGCGGGACTAGCGGGAGTAGAGACCGGGGAGCTGTTTTTT. The chain recombines TRBV27 with TRBJ2-2, with 14 bases matching TRBD2. After removal of 8 bases from V and 5 bases from J, the junction contained 16 bases not matched to a gene. The length of the CDR3 is 19 residues. Germline V gene data show CDR1 as MNHEY and CDR2 as SMNVEV (reference sequence).